Each of the 8 T cell receptor beta chains below was sequenced from the same sample in a study of cytomegalovirus exposure and HLA in healthy donors. Vbeta (60) and Jbeta (13) primers were used in the PCR. Some clones are missing from TCRdb's copy, which holds only in-frame ones; the method was immunoSEQ multiplex PCR. This table holds about 110,000 clones, around four fifths found once. The sample consisted of PBMCs. The source is a man under 40 in good health and CMV-seropositive.

CDR3 nucleotide sequence: TGTGCCAGCAGTTTCAGCGGTGGCTACGAGCAGTACTTC. This translates into CASSFSGGYEQYF. The rearrangement links TRBV27 to TRBJ2-5, with D perhaps matching TRBD2 (5 bases). With the DNA end fitting TRBJ2-7 better, the J assignment may be wrong. Looked up from germline, CDR1 is MNHEY and CDR2 is SMNVEV (reference sequence). The CDR3 is made up of 13 amino acids.

The chain is built from TRBV5-4 and TRBJ2-7; 12 nucleotides align to TRBD2. The CDR3 spans 15 residues. Germline V gene data show CDR1 as SGHNT and CDR2 as YYREEE (reference sequence). J was trimmed by 1 base and V by 4 bases; bases with no gene match: 3. The CDR3 DNA is TGTGCCAGCAGCGAGGGACTAGCGGGTTCCTACGAGCAGTACTTC. Translation: CASSEGLAGSYEQYF.

The chain couples TRBV7-9 to TRBJ2-7, with D unresolved. The CDR3 has 14 residues. V was trimmed by 1 base and J by 3 bases, leaving 10 bases between them. Per germline, CDR1 SEHNR and CDR2 FQNEAQ (reference sequence). CDR3 coding DNA: TGTGCCAGCAGCTTAGACACCATCATCTACGAGCAGTACTTC. Its translation: CASSLDTIIYEQYF.

The CDR3 region is CASGRQAGRYEQYF. Written as DNA, the CDR3 is TGTGCCAGCGGCAGACAAGCGGGGCGCTACGAGCAGTACTTC. The chain recombines TRBV27 with TRBJ2-7; 7 nucleotides match TRBD2. Germline lookup yields CDR1 MNHEY and CDR2 SMNVEV (reference sequence). CDR3 length: 14 residues. Germline trimming cut 8 bases from V and 3 bases from J; bases unmatched to any gene: 10.

V gene TRBV6-1 combines with J gene TRBJ2-7, with 11 bases matching TRBD1. V was pared by 3 bases and J by 6 bases, with 4 bases of the junction left unmatched. Germline V gene data show CDR1 as MNHNS and CDR2 as SASEGT. The CDR3 has 14 residues. The CDR3 DNA reads as TGTGCCAGCAGTGAGGACAGGGGGCGTCGCGAGCAGTACTTC. Its protein product is CASSEDRGRREQYF.

V is TRBV2 and J is TRBJ2-3, with 7 bases matching TRBD1. The length of the CDR3 is 17 residues. The junction had 15 bases not matched to a gene; V was cut back by 8 bases and J by 1 base. Germline CDR1 and CDR2: SNHLY and FYNNEI. CDR3: CASSKTPPGQRTDTQYF. The CDR3 nucleotides are TGTGCCAGCTCGAAAACCCCCCCGGGACAGCGCACAGATACGCAGTATTTT.

V and J are TRBV7-2 and TRBJ2-7; D is unresolved. The CDR3 is made up of 15 amino acids. Trimming pared 5 bases from V and 2 bases from J, leaving 16 bases between. Per the germline V gene, CDR1 is SGHTA and CDR2 is FQGNSA. CDR3 region: CASSAGNPWAYEQYF. The CDR3 DNA reads TGTGCCAGCAGCGCAGGTAACCCATGGGCCTACGAGCAGTACTTC. The variable domain in full, completed from reference TRBV7-2 and TRBJ2-7, reads GAGVSQSPSNKVTEKGKDVELRCDPISGHTALYWYRQSLGQGLEFLIYFQGNSAPDKSGLPSDRFSAERTGGSVSTLTIQRTQQEDSAVYLCASSAGNPWAYEQYFGPGTRLTVT.

This clone occurred many times. The chain recombines TRBV18 with TRBJ1-1; 7 nucleotides match TRBD1. This CDR3 is built from 16 residues. V was clipped by 5 bases and J by 1 base; unmatched bases: 10. Germline assignment: CDR1 KGHSH and CDR2 LQKENI. The CDR3 sequence is CASSGATGTANTEAFF. The CDR3, as DNA: TGTGCCAGCTCAGGGGCTACCGGGACAGCGAACACTGAAGCTTTCTTT.